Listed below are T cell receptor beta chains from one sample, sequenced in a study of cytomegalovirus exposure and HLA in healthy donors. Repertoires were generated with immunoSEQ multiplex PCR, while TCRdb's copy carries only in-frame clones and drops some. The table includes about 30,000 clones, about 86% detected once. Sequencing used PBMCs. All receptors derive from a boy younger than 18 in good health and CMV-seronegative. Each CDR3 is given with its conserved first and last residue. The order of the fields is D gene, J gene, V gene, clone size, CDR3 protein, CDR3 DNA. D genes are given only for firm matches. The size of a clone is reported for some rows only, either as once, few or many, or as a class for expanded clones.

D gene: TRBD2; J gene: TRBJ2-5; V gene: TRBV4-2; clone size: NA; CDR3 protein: CASSRSGGAETQYF; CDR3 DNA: TGTGCCAGCAGCCGTAGCGGGGGGGCGGAGACCCAGTACTTC
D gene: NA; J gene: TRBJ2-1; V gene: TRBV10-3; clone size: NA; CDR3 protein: CAISDVLYEQFF; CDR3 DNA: TGTGCCATCAGTGATGTGTTATATGAGCAGTTCTTC
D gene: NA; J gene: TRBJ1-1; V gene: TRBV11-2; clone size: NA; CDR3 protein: CASSPRQVQNTEAFF; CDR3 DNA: TGTGCCAGCAGCCCCCGACAGGTCCAGAACACTGAAGCTTTCTTT
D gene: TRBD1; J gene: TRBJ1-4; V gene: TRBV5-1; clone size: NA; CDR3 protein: CASSPHRDSDEKLFF; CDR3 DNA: TGCGCCAGCAGCCCACACCGGGACAGTGATGAAAAACTGTTTTTT
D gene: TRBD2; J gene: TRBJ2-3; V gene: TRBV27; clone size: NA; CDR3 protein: CASSFWKAGGLSTDTQYF; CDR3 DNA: TGTGCCAGCAGTTTTTGGAAAGCGGGGGGCCTTAGCACAGATACGCAGTATTTT
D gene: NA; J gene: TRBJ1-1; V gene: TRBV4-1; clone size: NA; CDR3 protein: CASTTRGVAFF; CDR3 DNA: TGCGCCAGCACGACCAGGGGTGTCGCTTTCTTT
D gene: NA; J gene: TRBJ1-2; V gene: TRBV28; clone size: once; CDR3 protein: CASSVGGAGGPNYGYTF; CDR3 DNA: TGTGCCAGCAGTGTGGGGGGGGCAGGAGGACCTAACTATGGCTACACCTTC
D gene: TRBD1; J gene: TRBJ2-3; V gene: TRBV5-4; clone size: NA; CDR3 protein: CASSGDRGPDTQYF; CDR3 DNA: TGTGCCAGCAGTGGGGACAGGGGCCCAGATACGCAGTATTTT
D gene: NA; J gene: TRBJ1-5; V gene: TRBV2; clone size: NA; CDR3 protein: CASAPYSSNQPQHF; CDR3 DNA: TGTGCCAGCGCGCCTTACAGTAGCAATCAGCCCCAGCATTTT
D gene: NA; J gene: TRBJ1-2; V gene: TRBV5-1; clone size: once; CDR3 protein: CASSWAGTLQNYGYTF; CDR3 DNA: TGCGCCAGCAGCTGGGCCGGGACACTACAGAACTATGGCTACACCTTC
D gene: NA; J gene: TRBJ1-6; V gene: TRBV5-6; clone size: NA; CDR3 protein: CASHSWGEEGSSYNSPLHF; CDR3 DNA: TGTGCCAGCCACTCTTGGGGAGAGGAGGGAAGCTCCTATAATTCGCCCCTCCACTTT
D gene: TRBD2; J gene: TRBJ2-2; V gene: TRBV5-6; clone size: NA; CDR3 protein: CASSWGGSGELFF; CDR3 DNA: TGTGCCAGCAGCTGGGGGGGTTCCGGGGAGCTGTTTTTT
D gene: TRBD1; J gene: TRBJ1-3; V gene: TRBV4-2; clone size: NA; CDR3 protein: CASSQDSRGAGNTIYF; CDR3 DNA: TGTGCCAGCAGCCAAGATAGCAGGGGGGCTGGAAACACCATATATTTT
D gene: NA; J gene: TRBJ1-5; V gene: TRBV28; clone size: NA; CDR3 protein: CASRGRVAGPYQPQHF; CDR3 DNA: TGTGCCAGCAGGGGGCGAGTGGCAGGGCCTTATCAGCCCCAGCATTTT
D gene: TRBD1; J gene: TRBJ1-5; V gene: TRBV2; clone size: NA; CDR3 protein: CASRALQGQPQHF; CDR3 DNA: TGTGCCAGCAGGGCCCTACAGGGGCAGCCCCAGCATTTT
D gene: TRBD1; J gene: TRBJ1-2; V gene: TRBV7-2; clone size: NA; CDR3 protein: CASSAGTVNYGYTF; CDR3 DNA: TGTGCCAGCAGCGCCGGGACAGTGAACTATGGCTACACCTTC
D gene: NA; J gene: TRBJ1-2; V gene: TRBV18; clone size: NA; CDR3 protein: CASSREGQVTLRYTF; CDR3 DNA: TGTGCCAGCTCTCGGGAAGGTCAGGTTACGCTTCGCTACACCTTC
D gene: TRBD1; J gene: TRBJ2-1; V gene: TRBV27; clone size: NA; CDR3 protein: CASRTGDNEQFF; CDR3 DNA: TGTGCCAGCAGGACAGGGGACAATGAGCAGTTCTTC
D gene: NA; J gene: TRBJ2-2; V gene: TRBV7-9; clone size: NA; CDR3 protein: CASSLYGINTGELFF; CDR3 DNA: TGTGCCAGCAGCTTATATGGCATCAACACCGGGGAGCTGTTTTTT
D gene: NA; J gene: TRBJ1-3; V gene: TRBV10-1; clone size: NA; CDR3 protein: CASRTAGRPIRNTIYF; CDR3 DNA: TGCGCCAGCAGGACGGCGGGACGTCCGATTCGAAACACCATATATTTT
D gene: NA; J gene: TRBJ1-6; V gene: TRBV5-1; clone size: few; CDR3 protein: CASSLGGDFLSPLHF; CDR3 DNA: TGCGCCAGCAGCTTGGGCGGGGACTTTCTTTCACCCCTCCACTTT
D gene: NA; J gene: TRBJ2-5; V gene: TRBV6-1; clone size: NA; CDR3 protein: CASSAGTNKETQYF; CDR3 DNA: TGTGCCAGCAGCGCCGGGACAAATAAAGAGACCCAGTACTTC
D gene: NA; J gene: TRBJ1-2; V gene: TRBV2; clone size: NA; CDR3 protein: CASSDGGGRGYTF; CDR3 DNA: TGTGCCAGCAGTGACGGGGGGGGCCGAGGCTACACCTTC
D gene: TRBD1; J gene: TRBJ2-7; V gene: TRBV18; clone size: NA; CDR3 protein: CASSPDRGSYEQYF; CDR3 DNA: TGTGCCAGCTCACCGGACAGGGGGTCCTACGAGCAGTACTTC
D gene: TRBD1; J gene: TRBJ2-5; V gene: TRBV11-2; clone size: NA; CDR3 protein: CASSRDRGQETQYF; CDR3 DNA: TGTGCCAGCAGCCGGGACAGGGGGCAAGAGACCCAGTACTTC
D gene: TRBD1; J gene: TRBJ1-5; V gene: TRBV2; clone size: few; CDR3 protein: CASSVGQVGNQPQHF; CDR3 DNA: TGTGCCAGCAGTGTAGGACAGGTGGGCAATCAGCCCCAGCATTTT
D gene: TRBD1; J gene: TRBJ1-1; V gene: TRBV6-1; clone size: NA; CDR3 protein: CASSQRGRVNTEAFF; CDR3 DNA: TGTGCCAGCAGTCAAAGGGGGCGAGTGAACACTGAAGCTTTCTTT
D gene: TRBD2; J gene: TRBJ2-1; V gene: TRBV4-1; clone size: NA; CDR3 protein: CASSPLAGGQDEQFF; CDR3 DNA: TGCGCCAGCAGCCCACTAGCGGGGGGGCAGGATGAGCAGTTCTTC
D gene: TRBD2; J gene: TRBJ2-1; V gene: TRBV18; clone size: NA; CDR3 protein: CASSQTSGGRNEQFF; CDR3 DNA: TGTGCCAGCTCACAGACTAGCGGAGGAAGGAATGAGCAGTTCTTC
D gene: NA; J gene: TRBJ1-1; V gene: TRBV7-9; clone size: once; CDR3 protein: CSSSFSNTEAFF; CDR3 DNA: TGTTCCAGCAGCTTCTCGAACACTGAAGCTTTCTTT
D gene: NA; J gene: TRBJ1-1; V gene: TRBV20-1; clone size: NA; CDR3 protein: CSAIRVEAFF; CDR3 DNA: TGCAGTGCTATCAGGGTCGAAGCTTTCTTT
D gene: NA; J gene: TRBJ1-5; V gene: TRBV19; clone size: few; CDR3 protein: CASSIYSGGTPQHF; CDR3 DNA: TGTGCCAGTAGTATTTATTCCGGTGGGACTCCCCAGCATTTT
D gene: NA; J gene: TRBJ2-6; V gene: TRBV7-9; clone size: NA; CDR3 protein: CASPRIPSGANVLTF; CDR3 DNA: TGTGCCAGCCCGAGGATTCCCTCTGGGGCCAACGTCCTGACTTTC
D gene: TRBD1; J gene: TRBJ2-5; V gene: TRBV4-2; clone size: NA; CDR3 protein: CASSGDSLQETQYF; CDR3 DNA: TGTGCCAGCAGCGGGGACAGTTTACAAGAGACCCAGTACTTC
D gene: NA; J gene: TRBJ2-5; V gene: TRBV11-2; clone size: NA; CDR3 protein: CASSLGGGLYQETQYF; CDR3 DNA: TGTGCCAGCAGCTTAGGCGGGGGCCTGTACCAAGAGACCCAGTACTTC
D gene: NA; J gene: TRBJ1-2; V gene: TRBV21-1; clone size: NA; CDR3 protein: CASSKEGLRGYTF; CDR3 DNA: TGTGCCAGCAGCAAAGAGGGACTTAGAGGCTACACCTTC
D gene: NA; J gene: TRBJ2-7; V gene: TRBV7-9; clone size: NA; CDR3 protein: CASSLERQRGEQYF; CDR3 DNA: TGTGCCAGCAGCTTGGAGCGGCAGCGAGGGGAGCAGTACTTC
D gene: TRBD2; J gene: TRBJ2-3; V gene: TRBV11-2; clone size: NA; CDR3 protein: CASSLRLAIDTQYF; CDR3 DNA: TGTGCCAGCAGCTTGAGACTAGCGATAGATACGCAGTATTTT
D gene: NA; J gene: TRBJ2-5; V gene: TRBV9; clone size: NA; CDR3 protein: CASSVAGRETQYF; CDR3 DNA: TGTGCCAGCAGCGTAGCAGGGAGGGAGACCCAGTACTTC
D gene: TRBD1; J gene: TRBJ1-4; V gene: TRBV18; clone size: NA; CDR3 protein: CASSLFPRGSNEKLFF; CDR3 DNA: TGTGCCAGCTCACTCTTCCCCAGGGGGTCTAATGAAAAACTGTTTTTT
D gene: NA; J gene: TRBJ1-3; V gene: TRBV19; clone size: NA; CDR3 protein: CASSQAGRNTIYF; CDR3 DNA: TGTGCCAGTAGTCAGGCAGGGCGGAACACCATATATTTT
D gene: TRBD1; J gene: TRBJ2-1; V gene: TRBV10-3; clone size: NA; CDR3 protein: CAITPDRDNEQFF; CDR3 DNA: TGTGCCATCACCCCTGACAGGGACAATGAGCAGTTCTTC
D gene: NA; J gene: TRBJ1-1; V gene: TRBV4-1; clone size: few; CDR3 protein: CASSIQAGGTEAFF; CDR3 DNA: TGCGCCAGCAGCATCCAGGCGGGTGGCACTGAAGCTTTCTTT
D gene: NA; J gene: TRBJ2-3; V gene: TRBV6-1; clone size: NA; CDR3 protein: CASSEVETEYTDTQYF; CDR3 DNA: TGTGCCAGCAGTGAAGTAGAGACTGAGTACACAGATACGCAGTATTTT
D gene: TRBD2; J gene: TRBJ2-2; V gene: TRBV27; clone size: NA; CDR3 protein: CATAKSRGGTGELFF; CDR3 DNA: TGTGCCACAGCGAAGTCGCGGGGGGGCACCGGGGAGCTGTTTTTT
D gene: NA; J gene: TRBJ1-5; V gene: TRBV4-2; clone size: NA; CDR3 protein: CASSQGRQGYSNQPQHF; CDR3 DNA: TGTGCCAGCAGCCAAGGTCGTCAGGGATATAGCAATCAGCCCCAGCATTTT
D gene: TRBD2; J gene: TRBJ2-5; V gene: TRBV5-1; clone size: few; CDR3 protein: CASSLAGGPETQYF; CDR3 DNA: TGCGCCAGCAGCTTGGCGGGGGGGCCAGAGACCCAGTACTTC
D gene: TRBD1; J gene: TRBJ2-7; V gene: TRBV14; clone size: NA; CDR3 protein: CASSHHRGTYEQYF; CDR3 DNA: TGTGCCAGCAGCCACCACAGGGGGACCTACGAGCAGTACTTC
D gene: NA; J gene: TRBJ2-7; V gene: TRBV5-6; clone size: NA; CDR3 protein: CASSTGTYYEQYF; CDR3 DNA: TGTGCCAGCAGTACGGGAACTTACTACGAGCAGTACTTC
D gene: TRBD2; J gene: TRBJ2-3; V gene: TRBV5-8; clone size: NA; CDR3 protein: CASSFKTSGGDAQYF; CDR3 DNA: TGTGCCAGCAGCTTCAAGACTAGCGGGGGGGACGCGCAGTATTTT
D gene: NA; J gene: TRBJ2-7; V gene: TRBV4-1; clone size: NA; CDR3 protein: CASSPSGGHYEQYF; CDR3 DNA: TGCGCCAGCAGCCCCTCGGGGGGACACTACGAGCAGTACTTC
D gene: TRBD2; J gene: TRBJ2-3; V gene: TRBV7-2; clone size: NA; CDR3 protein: CASSLVGRRGGLDTQYF; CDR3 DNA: TGTGCCAGCAGCTTAGTAGGTCGGCGGGGGGGCTTAGATACGCAGTATTTT